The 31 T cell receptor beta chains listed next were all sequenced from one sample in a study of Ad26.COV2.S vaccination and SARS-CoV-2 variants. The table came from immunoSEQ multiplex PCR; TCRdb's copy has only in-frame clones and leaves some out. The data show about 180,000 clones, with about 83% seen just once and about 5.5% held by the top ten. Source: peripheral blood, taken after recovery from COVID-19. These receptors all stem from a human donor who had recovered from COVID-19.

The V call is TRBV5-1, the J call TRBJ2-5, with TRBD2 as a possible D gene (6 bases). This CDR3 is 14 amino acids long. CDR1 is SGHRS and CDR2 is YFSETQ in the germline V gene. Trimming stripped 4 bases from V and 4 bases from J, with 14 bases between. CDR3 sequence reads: CASSPGLERETQYF. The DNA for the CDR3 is TGCGCCAGCAGCCCGGGACTGGAAAGAGAGACCCAGTACTTC. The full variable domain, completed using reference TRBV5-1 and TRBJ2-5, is KAGVTQTPRYLIKTRGQQVTLSCSPISGHRSVSWYQQTPGQGLQFLFEYFSETQRNKGNFPGRFSGRQFSNSRSEMNVSTLELGDSALYLCASSPGLERETQYFGPGTRLLVL.

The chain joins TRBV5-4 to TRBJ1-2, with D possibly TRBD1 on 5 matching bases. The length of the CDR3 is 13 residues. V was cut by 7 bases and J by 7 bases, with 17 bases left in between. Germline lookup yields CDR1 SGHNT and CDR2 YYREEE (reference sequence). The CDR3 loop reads CASGGWGNSGYTF. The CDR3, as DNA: TGTGCCAGCGGCGGATGGGGGAATTCTGGCTACACCTTC.

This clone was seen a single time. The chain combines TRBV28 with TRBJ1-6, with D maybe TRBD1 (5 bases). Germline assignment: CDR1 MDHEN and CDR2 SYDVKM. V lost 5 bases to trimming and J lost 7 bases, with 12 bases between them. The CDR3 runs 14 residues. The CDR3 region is CASSPPGGNSPLHF. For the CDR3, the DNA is TGTGCCAGCAGTCCACCTGGGGGGAATTCACCCCTCCACTTT.

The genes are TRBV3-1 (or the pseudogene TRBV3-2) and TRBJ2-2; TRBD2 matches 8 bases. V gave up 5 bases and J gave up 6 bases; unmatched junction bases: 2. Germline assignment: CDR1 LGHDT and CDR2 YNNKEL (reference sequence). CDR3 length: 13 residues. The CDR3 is CASSSAGAGELFF. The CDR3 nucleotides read TGTGCCAGCAGCTCAGCGGGAGCCGGGGAGCTGTTTTTT.

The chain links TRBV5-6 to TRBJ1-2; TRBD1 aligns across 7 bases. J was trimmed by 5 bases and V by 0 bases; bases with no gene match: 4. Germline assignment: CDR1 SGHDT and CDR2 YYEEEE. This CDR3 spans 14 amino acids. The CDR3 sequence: CASSLVRGFYGYTF. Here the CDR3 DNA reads TGTGCCAGCAGCTTGGTCAGGGGGTTTTATGGCTACACCTTC.

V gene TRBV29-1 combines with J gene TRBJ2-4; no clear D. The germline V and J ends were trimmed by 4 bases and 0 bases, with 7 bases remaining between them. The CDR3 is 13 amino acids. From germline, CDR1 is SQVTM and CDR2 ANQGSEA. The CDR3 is CSVGGRAKNIQYF. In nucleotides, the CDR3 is TGCAGCGTTGGAGGCCGAGCCAAAAACATTCAGTACTTC.

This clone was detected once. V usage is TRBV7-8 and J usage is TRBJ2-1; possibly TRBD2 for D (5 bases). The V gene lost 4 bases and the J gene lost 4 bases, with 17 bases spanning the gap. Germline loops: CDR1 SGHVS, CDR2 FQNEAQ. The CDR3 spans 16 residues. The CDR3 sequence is CASSSFGTSLYNEQFF. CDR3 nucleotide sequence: TGTGCCAGCAGCTCCTTCGGTACTAGTCTGTACAATGAGCAGTTCTTC.

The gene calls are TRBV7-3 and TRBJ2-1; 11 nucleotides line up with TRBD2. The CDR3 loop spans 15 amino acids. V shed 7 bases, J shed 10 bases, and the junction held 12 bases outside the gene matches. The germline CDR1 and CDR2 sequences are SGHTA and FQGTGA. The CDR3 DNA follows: TGTGCCAGCAACCCCTCCGGGACTAGCGGAGGAGAGCAGTTCTTC. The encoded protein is CASNPSGTSGGEQFF.

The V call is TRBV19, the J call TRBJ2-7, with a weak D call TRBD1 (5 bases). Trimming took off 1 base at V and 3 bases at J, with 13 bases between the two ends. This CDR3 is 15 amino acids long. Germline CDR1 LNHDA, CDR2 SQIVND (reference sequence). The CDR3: CASSIGPGPNYEQYF. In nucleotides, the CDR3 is TGTGCCAGTAGTATAGGGCCAGGGCCCAACTACGAGCAGTACTTC.

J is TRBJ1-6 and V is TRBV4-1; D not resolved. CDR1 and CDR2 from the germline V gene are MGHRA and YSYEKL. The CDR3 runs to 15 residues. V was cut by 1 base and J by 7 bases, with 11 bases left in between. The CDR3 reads CASSQVRGGNSPLHF. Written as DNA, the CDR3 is TGCGCCAGCAGCCAAGTTAGAGGAGGGAATTCACCCCTCCACTTT.

DNA of the CDR3: TGTGCCTCATACTGGGACCCGTACTCTGGAAACACCATATATTTT. Amino acid sequence: CASYWDPYSGNTIYF. The chain has TRBV6-5 and TRBJ1-3, with D perhaps TRBD1 (5 bases). The CDR3 loop spans 15 amino acids. Germline V gene lookup returns CDR1 MNHEY and CDR2 SVGAGI. V was cut by 11 bases and J by 0 bases, with 17 bases left in between.

The CDR3 here is CAISEKGYEQYF. CDR3 DNA sequence: TGTGCCATCAGTGAAAAGGGCTACGAGCAGTACTTC. This chain uses TRBV10-3 with TRBJ2-7; the D is unclear. CDR3 length: 12 amino acids. Trimming pared 3 bases from V and 3 bases from J, leaving 6 bases between. Germline values: CDR1 ENHRY, CDR2 SYGVKD.

The CDR3 spells CACGRLYGYTF. CDR3 in DNA: TGTGCCTGCGGACGGCTCTATGGCTACACCTTC. The chain combines TRBV30 with TRBJ1-2; D is unclear. The CDR3 totals 11 residues. V was trimmed by 6 bases and J by 4 bases, leaving 9 bases between them. Germline CDR1 reads GTSNPN; CDR2 reads SVGIG (reference sequence). Full variable domain (outside the CDR3, taken from reference TRBV30 and TRBJ1-2): SQTIHQWPATLVQPVGSPLSLECTVEGTSNPNLYWYRQAAGRGLQLLFYSVGIGQISSEVPQNLSASRPQDRQFILSSKKLLLSDSGFYLCACGRLYGYTFGSGTRLTVV.

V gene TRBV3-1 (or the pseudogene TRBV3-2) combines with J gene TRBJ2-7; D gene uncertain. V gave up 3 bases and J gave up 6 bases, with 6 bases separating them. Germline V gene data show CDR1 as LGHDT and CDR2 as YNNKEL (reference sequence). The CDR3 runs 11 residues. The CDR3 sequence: CASSQGSEQYF. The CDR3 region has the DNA TGTGCCAGCAGCCAGGGATCCGAGCAGTACTTC.

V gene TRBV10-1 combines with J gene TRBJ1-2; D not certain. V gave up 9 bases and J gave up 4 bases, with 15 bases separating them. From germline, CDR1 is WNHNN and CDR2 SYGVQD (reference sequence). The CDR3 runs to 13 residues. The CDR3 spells CARHEVHSYGYTF. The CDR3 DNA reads TGCGCCAGGCACGAGGTGCACAGCTATGGCTACACCTTC.

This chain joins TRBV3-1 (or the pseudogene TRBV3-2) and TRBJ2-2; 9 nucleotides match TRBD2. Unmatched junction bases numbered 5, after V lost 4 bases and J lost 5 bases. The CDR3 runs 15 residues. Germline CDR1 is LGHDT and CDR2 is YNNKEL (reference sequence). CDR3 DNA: TGTGCCAGCAGCCCGACAGCGGGGGGTACCGGGGAGCTGTTTTTT. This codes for CASSPTAGGTGELFF.

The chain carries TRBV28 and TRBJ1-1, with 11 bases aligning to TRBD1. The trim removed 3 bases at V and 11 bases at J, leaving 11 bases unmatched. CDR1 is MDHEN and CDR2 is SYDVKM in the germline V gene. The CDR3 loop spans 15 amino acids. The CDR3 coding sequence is TGTGCCAGCAGTTTGATCACCGGACAGGGGGCAAGGGCTTTCTTT. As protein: CASSLITGQGARAFF.

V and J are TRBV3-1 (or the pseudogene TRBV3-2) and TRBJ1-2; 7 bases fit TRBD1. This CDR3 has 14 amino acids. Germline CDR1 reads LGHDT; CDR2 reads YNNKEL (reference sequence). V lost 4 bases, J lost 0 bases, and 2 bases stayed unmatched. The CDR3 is CASSPGQSNYGYTF. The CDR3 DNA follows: TGTGCCAGCAGCCCGGGACAGTCTAACTATGGCTACACCTTC.

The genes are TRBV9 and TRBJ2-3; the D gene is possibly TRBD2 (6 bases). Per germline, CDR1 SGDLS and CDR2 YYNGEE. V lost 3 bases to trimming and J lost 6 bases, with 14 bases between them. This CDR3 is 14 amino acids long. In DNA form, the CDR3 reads TGTGCCAGCAGCGCCTCCTCCGCGGGGGATACGCAGTATTTT. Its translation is CASSASSAGDTQYF.

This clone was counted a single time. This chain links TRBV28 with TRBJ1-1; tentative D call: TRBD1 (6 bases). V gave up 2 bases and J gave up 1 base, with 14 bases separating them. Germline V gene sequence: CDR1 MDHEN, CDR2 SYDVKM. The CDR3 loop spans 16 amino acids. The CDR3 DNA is TGTGCCAGCAGTTTAACGTGGGGCAGGGGGAACACTGAAGCTTTCTTT. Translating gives CASSLTWGRGNTEAFF.

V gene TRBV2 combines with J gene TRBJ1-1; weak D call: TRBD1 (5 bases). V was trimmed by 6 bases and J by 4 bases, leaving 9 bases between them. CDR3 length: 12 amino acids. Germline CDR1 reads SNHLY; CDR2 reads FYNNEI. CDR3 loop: CASRGVTTEAFF. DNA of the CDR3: TGTGCCAGCAGAGGGGTAACCACTGAAGCTTTCTTT.

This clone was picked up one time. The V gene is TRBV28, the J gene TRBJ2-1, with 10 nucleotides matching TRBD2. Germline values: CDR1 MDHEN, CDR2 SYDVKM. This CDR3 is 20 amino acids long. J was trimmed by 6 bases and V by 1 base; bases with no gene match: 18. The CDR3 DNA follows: TGTGCCAGCAGTTTATACCGGTTCGTGGGACTAGCGCCTTCGGGCAATGAGCAGTTCTTC. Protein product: CASSLYRFVGLAPSGNEQFF. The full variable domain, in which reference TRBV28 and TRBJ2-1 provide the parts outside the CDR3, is DVKVTQSSRYLVKRTGEKVFLECVQDMDHENMFWYRQDPGLGLRLIYFSYDVKMKEKGDIPEGYSVSREKKERFSLILESASTNQTSMYLCASSLYRFVGLAPSGNEQFFGPGTRLTVL.

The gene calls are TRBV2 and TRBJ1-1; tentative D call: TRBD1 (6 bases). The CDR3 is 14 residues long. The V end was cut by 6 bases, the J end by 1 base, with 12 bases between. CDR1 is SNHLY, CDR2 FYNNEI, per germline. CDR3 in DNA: TGTGCCAGCAGCAAAACAGGGAGGAACACTGAAGCTTTCTTT. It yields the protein CASSKTGRNTEAFF.

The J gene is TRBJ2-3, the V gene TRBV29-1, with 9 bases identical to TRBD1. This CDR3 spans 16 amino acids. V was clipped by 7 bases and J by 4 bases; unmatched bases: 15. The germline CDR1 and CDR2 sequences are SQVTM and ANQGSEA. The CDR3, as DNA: TGCAGCGCTGGCGGGACAGGGCTTTTTTGGGCAGATACGCAGTATTTT. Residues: CSAGGTGLFWADTQYF.

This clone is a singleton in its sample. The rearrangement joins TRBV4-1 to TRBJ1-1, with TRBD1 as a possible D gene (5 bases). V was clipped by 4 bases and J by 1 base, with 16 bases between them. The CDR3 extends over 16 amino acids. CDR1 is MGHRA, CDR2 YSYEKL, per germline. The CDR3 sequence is CASSLVPGLKNTEAFF. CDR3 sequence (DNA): TGCGCCAGCAGCCTAGTCCCGGGACTTAAGAACACTGAAGCTTTCTTT.

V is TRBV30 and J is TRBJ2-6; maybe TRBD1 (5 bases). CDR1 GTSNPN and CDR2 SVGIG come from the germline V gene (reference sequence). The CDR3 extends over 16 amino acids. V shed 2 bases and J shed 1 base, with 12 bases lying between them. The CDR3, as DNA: TGTGCCTGGAGTACTGAAGGGGTGTCTGGGGCCAACGTCCTGACTTTC. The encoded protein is CAWSTEGVSGANVLTF. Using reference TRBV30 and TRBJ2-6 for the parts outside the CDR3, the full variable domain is SQTIHQWPATLVQPVGSPLSLECTVEGTSNPNLYWYRQAAGRGLQLLFYSVGIGQISSEVPQNLSASRPQDRQFILSSKKLLLSDSGFYLCAWSTEGVSGANVLTFGAGSRLTVL.

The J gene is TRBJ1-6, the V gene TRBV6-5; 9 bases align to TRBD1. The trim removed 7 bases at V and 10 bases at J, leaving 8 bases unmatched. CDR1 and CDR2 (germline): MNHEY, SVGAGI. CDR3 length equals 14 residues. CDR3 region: CASNPGQGVSPLHF. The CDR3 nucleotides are TGTGCCAGCAACCCGGGACAGGGAGTCTCACCCCTCCACTTT.

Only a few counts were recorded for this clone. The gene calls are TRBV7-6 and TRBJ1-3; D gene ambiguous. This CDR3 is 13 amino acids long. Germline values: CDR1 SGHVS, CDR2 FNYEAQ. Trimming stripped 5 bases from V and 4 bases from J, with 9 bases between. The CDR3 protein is CASSHESGNTIYF. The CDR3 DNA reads TGTGCCAGCAGCCACGAGAGCGGAAACACCATATATTTT.

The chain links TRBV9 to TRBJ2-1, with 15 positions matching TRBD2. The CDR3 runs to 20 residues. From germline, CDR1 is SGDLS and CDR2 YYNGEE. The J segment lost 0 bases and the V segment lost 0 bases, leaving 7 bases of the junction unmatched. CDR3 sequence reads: CASSVEGLAGGTRSYNEQFF. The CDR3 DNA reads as TGTGCCAGCAGCGTAGAGGGACTAGCGGGAGGAACTCGCTCCTACAATGAGCAGTTCTTC.

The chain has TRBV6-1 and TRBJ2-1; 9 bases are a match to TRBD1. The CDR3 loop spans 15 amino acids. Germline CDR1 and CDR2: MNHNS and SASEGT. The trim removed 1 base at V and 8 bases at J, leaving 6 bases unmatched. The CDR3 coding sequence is TGTGCCAGCAGTGAAGACTTCGGGACAGGGTATGAGCAGTTCTTC. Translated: CASSEDFGTGYEQFF.

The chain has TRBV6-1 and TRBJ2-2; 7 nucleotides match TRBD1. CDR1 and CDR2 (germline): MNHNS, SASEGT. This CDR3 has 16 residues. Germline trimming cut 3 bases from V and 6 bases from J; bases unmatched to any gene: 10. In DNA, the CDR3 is TGTGCCAGCAGTGAGGTAGGGGGCATTGTCGCCGGGGAGCTGTTTTTT. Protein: CASSEVGGIVAGELFF.